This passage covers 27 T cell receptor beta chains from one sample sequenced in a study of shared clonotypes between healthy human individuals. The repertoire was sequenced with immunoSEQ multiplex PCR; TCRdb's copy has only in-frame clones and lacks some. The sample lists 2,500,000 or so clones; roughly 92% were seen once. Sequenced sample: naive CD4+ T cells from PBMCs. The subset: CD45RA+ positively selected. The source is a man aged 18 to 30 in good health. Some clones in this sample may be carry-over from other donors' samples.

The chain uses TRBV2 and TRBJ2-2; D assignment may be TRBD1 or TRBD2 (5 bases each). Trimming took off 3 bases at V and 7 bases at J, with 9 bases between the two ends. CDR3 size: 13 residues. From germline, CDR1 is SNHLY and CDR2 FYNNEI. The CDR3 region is CASSEGVRGELFF. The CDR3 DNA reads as TGTGCCAGCAGTGAGGGGGTGCGCGGGGAGCTGTTTTTT. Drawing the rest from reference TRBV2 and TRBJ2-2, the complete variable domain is EPEVTQTPSHQVTQMGQEVILRCVPISNHLYFYWYRQILGQKVEFLVSFYNNEISEKSEIFDDQFSVERPDGSNFTLKIRSTKLEDSAMYFCASSEGVRGELFFGEGSRLTVL.

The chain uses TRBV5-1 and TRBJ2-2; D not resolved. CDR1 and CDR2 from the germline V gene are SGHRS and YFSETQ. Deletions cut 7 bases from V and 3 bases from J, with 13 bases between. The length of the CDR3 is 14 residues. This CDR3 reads CASWRQGDTGELFF. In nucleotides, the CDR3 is TGCGCCAGCTGGCGTCAAGGCGACACCGGGGAGCTGTTTTTT.

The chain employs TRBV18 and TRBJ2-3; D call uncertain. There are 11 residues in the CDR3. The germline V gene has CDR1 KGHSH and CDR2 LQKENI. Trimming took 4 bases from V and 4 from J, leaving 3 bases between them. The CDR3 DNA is TGTGCCAGCTCACAACCAGATACGCAGTATTTT. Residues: CASSQPDTQYF. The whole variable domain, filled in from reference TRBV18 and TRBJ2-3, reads NAGVMQNPRHLVRRRGQEARLRCSPMKGHSHVYWYRQLPEEGLKFMVYLQKENIIDESGMPKERFSAEFPKEGPSILRIQQVVRGDSAAYFCASSQPDTQYFGPGTRLTVL.

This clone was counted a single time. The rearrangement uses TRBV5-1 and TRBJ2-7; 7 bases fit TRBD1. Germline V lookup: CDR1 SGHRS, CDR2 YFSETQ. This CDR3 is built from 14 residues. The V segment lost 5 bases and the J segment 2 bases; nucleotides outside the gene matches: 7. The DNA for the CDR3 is TGCGCCAGCAGGGTCCGGGACAGTCCCTACGAGCAGTACTTC. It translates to CASRVRDSPYEQYF.

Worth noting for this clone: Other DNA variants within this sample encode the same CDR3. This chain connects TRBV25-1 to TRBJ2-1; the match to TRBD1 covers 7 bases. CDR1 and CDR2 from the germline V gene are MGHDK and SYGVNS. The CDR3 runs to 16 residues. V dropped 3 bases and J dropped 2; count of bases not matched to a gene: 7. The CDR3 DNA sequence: TGTGCCAGCAGTGAGGCCTCAGGGGGAACCTACAATGAGCAGTTCTTC. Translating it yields CASSEASGGTYNEQFF.

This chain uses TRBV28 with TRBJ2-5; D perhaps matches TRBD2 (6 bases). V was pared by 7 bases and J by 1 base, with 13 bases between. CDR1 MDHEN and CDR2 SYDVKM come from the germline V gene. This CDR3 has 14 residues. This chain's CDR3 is CASIPGGTQETQYF. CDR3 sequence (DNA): TGTGCCAGCATCCCTGGGGGGACCCAAGAGACCCAGTACTTC.

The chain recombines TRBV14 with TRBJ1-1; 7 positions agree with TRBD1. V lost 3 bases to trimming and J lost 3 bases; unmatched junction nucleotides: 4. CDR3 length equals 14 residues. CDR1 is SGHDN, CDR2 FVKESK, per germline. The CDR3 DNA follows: TGTGCCAGCAGCCACCAGGGACAGTACACTGAAGCTTTCTTT. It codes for CASSHQGQYTEAFF.

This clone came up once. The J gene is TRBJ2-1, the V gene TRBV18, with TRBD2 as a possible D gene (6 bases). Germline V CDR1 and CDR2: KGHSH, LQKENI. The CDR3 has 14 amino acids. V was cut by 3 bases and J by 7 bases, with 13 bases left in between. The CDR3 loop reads CASSPGTPGNEQFF. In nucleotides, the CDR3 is TGTGCCAGCTCACCTGGGACTCCGGGGAATGAGCAGTTCTTC.

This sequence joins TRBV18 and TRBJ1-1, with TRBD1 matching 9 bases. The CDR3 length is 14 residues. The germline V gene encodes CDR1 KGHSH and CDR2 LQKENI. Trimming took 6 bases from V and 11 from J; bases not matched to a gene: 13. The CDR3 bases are TGTGCCAGCTCCCCGGGGACAGGGACGTGGTGGGCTTTCTTT. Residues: CASSPGTGTWWAFF.

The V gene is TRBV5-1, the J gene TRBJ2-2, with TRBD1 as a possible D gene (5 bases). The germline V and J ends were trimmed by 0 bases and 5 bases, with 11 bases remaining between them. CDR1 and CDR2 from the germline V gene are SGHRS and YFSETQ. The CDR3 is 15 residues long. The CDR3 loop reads CASSLEGFGTGELFF. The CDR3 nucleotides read TGCGCCAGCAGCTTGGAGGGGTTTGGGACCGGGGAGCTGTTTTTT.

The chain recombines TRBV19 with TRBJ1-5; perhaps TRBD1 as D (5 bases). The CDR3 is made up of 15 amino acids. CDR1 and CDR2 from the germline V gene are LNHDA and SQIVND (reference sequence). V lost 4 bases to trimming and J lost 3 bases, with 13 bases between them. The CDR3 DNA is TGTGCCAGTAGTAGGGGGAGGGAATTCAATCAGCCCCAGCATTTT. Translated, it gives CASSRGREFNQPQHF.

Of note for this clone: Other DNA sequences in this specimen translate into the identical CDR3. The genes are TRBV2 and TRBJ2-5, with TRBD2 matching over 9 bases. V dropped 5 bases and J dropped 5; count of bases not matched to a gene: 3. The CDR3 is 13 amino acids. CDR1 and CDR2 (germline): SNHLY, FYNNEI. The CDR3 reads CASSPTSGETQYF. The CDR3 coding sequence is TGTGCCAGCAGTCCCACTAGCGGGGAGACCCAGTACTTC.

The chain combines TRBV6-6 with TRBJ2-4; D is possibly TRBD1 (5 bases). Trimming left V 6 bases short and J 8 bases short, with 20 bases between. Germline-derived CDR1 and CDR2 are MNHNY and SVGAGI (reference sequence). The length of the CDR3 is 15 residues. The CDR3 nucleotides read TGTGCCAGCAGCAGAGACCAGGGTGGCGGAGACATTCAGTACTTC. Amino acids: CASSRDQGGGDIQYF.

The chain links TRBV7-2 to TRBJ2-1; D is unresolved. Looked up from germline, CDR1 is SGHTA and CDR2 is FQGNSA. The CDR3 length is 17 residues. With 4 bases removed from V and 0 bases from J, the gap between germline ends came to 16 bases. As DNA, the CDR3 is TGTGCCAGCAGCTGGCAACCACTGGAACTCTCCTACAATGAGCAGTTCTTC. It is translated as CASSWQPLELSYNEQFF. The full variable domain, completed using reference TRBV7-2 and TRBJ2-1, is GAGVSQSPSNKVTEKGKDVELRCDPISGHTALYWYRQSLGQGLEFLIYFQGNSAPDKSGLPSDRFSAERTGGSVSTLTIQRTQQEDSAVYLCASSWQPLELSYNEQFFGPGTRLTVL.

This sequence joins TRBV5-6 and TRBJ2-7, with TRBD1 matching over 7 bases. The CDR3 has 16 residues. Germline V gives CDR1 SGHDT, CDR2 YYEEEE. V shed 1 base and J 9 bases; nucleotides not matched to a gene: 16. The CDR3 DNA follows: TGTGCCAGCAGCTTGCTTAGCTACGCAGGGGGTGTCGGGCAGTACTTC. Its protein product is CASSLLSYAGGVGQYF.

As DNA, the CDR3 is TGTGCCAGCAGCCGAGATCCCAGCTACGAGCAGTACTTC. The encoded protein is CASSRDPSYEQYF. The chain employs TRBV5-4 and TRBJ2-7; D is ambiguous. V was shortened by 4 bases and J by 3 bases, with 11 bases between the two germline ends. CDR1 and CDR2 from the germline V gene are SGHNT and YYREEE (reference sequence). The CDR3 is 13 amino acids. The whole variable domain, remainder taken from reference TRBV5-4 and TRBJ2-7, is ETGVTQSPTHLIKTRGQQVTLRCSSQSGHNTVSWYQQALGQGPQFIFQYYREEENGRGNFPPRFSGLQFPNYSSELNVNALELDDSALYLCASSRDPSYEQYFGPGTRLTVT.

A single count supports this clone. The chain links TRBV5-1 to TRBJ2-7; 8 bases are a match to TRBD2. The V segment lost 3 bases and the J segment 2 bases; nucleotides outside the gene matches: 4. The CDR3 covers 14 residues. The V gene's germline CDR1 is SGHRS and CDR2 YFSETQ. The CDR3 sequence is CASSSGGATYEQYF. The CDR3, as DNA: TGCGCCAGCAGCTCGGGGGGGGCTACCTACGAGCAGTACTTC.

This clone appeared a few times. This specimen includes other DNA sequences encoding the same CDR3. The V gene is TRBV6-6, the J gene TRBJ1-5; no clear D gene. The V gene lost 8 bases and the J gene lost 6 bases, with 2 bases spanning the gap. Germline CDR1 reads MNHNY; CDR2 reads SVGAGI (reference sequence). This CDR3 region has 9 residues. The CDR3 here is CASGQPQHF. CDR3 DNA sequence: TGTGCCAGCGGTCAGCCCCAGCATTTT.

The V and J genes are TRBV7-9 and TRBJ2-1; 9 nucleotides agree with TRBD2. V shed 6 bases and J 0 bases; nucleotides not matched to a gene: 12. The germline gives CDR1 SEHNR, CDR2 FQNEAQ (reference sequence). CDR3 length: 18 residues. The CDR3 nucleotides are TGTGCCAGCAGTCACTTGGTCCCAGCGGGGGGCTCCTACAATGAGCAGTTCTTC. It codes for CASSHLVPAGGSYNEQFF.

The CDR3 spells CATRFSTSSYEQYF. The CDR3 nucleotides read TGCGCCACCCGGTTCAGTACCTCTTCCTACGAGCAGTACTTC. J is TRBJ2-7 and V is TRBV5-1; D unresolved. Germline V CDR1 and CDR2: SGHRS, YFSETQ. The CDR3 loop spans 14 amino acids. V was pared by 9 bases and J by 1 base, with 17 bases between.

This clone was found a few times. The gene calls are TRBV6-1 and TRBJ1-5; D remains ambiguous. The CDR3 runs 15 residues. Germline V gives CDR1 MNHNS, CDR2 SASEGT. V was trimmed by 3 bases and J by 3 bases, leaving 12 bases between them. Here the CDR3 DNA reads TGTGCCAGCAGTGATCTAGCAGTTAACAATCAGCCCCAGCATTTT. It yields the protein CASSDLAVNNQPQHF.

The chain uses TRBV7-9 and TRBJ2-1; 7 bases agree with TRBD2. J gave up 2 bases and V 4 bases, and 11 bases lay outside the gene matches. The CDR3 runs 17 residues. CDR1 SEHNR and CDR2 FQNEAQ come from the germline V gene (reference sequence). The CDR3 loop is CASSSQGRGEPYNEQFF. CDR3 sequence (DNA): TGTGCCAGCAGCTCTCAAGGACGGGGGGAACCCTACAATGAGCAGTTCTTC.

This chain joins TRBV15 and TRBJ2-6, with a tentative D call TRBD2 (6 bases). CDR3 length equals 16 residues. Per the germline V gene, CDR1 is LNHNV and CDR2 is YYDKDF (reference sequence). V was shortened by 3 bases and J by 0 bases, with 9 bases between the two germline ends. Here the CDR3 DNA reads TGTGCCACCAGCAGGCTCGGGGGCTCTGGGGCCAACGTCCTGACTTTC. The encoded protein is CATSRLGGSGANVLTF.

CDR3 DNA: TGTGCCAGCTCATCGGGACTAGCGGGATATGGGTCCTACAATGAGCAGTTCTTC. Protein sequence: CASSSGLAGYGSYNEQFF. This chain joins TRBV18 and TRBJ2-1; 13 nucleotides align to TRBD2. Trimming took 5 bases from V and 1 from J; bases not matched to a gene: 8. The CDR3 has 18 amino acids. Looked up from germline, CDR1 is KGHSH and CDR2 is LQKENI.

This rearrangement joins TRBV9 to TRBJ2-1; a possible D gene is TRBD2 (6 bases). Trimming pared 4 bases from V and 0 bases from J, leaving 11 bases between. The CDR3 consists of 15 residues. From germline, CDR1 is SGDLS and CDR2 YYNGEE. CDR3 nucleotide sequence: TGTGCCAGCAGCTCTCTCGGGAGCTCCTACAATGAGCAGTTCTTC. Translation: CASSSLGSSYNEQFF.

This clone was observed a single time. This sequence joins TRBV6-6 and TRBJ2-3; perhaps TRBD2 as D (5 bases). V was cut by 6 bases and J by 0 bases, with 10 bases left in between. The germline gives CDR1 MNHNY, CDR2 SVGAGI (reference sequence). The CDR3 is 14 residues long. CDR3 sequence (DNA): TGTGCCAGCAGCGTTGGAGGCAGCACAGATACGCAGTATTTT. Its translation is CASSVGGSTDTQYF.

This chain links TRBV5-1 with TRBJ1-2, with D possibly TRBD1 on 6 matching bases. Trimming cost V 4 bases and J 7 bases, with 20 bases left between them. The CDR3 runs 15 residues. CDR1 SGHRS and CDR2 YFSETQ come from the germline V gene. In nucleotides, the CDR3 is TGCGCCAGCAGCCCGATCGAGGGGGTTCTACCTGGCTACACCTTC. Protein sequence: CASSPIEGVLPGYTF.